This T cell receptor beta chain was captured in a study of T cells of healthy individuals. This clonotype showed up many times. Germline loops: CDR1 SGHKS, CDR2 YYEKEE (reference sequence). V lost 0 bases to trimming and J lost 2 bases; unmatched junction nucleotides: 2. The CDR3 has 15 amino acids. From the 5' RACE reads, TCRdb called clonotypes with MiXCR, one entry per CDR3 protein. The table records 40,000 to 45,000 distinct CDR3 sequences, about 5% of them present only once. The sequence was obtained from a human donor in good health. The chain carries TRBV5-5 and TRBJ2-3; 8 bases agree with TRBD2. The CDR3 loop is CASSLGAGATDTQYF. CDR3 nucleotides: TGTGCCAGCAGCTTGGGAGCGGGAGCCACAGATACGCAGTATTTT.